This TCR beta chain was found in a study of PD-1 blockade in classical Hodgkin lymphoma. Every patient experienced relapse after autologous stem cell transplantation, and brentuximab vedotin exposure varied. CD8+ T cell isolation from thawed PBMCs was performed by magnetic negative selection. Measured with immunoSEQ multiplex PCR; TCRdb has only the in-frame clones, and not every one. The sample lists a few thousand clones; roughly 60% were seen once. Trimming removed 5 bases at V and 0 bases at J, with 9 bases between. Germline V CDR1 and CDR2: MDHEN, SYDVKM. The CDR3 covers 14 residues. The source was CD8+ T cells from blood, collected at baseline. The V gene is TRBV28, the J gene TRBJ2-3; the D is unclear. The sequence came from a human donor with classical Hodgkin lymphoma. CDR3: CASSEKTSTDTQYF. The DNA of the CDR3 is TGTGCCAGCAGTGAAAAAACTAGCACAGATACGCAGTATTTT. Looking up the rest from reference TRBV28 and TRBJ2-3 gives the full variable domain: DVKVTQSSRYLVKRTGEKVFLECVQDMDHENMFWYRQDPGLGLRLIYFSYDVKMKEKGDIPEGYSVSREKKERFSLILESASTNQTSMYLCASSEKTSTDTQYFGPGTRLTVL.